This T cell receptor (beta chain) was recorded in a study of T cells in Graves' hyperthyroidism and ophthalmopathy. Regions amplified from RNA transcripts were the TCR beta CDR3 regions. The HTBI primer set served for first-round RT-PCR of the TCR CDR3. TCRdb reprocessed the multiplex PCR reads via MiXCR and lists one record per CDR3 protein. The sample has 600,000 to 700,000 distinct CDR3 sequences, over 12% seen once. Per germline, CDR1 MDHEN and CDR2 SYDVKM. The CDR3 loop spans 12 amino acids. V dropped 8 bases and J dropped 3 bases, with 11 bases sitting between them. The TCR comes from a woman aged 40 to 49 with Graves' ophthalmopathy. The chain uses TRBV28 and TRBJ2-7; D is ambiguous. The specimen was blood. The CDR3 protein is CASGVSGYEQYF. The CDR3 bases are TGTGCCAGCGGTGTTTCGGGCTACGAGCAGTACTTC.